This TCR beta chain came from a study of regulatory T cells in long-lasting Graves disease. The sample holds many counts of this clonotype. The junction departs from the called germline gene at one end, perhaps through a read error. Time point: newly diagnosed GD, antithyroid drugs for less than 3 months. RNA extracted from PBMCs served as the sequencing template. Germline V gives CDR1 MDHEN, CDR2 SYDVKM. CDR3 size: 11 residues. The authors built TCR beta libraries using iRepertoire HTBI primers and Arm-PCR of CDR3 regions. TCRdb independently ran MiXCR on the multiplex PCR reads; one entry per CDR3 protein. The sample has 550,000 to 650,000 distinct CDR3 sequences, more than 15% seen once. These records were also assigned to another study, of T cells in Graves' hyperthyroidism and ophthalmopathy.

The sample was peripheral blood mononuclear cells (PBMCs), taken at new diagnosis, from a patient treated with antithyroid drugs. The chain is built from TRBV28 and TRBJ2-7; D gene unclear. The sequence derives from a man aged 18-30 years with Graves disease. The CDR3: CASSLYYEQYF. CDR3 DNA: TGTGCCAGCAGCTTATACTACGAGCAGTACTTC. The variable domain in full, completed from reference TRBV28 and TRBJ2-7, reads DVKVTQSSRYLVKRTGEKVFLECVQDMDHENMFWYRQDPGLGLRLIYFSYDVKMKEKGDIPEGYSVSREKKERFSLILESASTNQTSMYLCASSLYYEQYFGPGTRLTVT.